This is a list of T cell receptor beta chains from one sample in a study of post-analysis software for immune sequencing data. TCRdb fed the PCR reads into MiXCR, producing one record per CDR3 protein. The sample carries 700,000 to 900,000 distinct CDR3 sequences, approximately 44% recorded once. Specimen: blood. The receptors come from a girl between 5 and 17 years old with multiple sclerosis. CDR3s include the opening cysteine and the closing phenylalanine or tryptophan. The D gene is left open where the match is weak. Rows give clone size only sometimes, using once, few, many, or a class for an expanded clone.

>TRBD1|NA|TRBV11-2|TRBJ2-7
TGTGCCAGCAGCGTCTCCCCGGACAGGGGCGCTAACTACGAGCAGTACTTC
CASSVSPDRGANYEQYF
>NA|NA|TRBV11-1|TRBJ2-1
TGTGCCAGCAGCGTAAAAGAGAGAATCTACTACAATGAGCAGTTCTTC
CASSVKERIYYNEQFF
>TRBD2|NA|TRBV7-2|TRBJ2-3
TGTGCCAGCAGCCCAGTCGGCGGGAGGGCAGATACGCAGTATTTT
CASSPVGGRADTQYF
>NA|NA|TRBV27|TRBJ1-5
TGTGCCAGCAGTTTATCGTGGAGGGCTCAGCCCCAGCATTTT
CASSLSWRAQPQHF
>TRBD2|NA|TRBV7-2|TRBJ2-7
TGTGCCAGCAGCCTAAGGACTAGCGTATACGAGCAGTACTTC
CASSLRTSVYEQYF
>NA|NA|TRBV27|TRBJ1-6
TGTGCCAGCAGTGAACGGATCACAAATTCACCCCTCCACTTT
CASSERITNSPLHF
>TRBD1|many|TRBV7-9|TRBJ2-4
TGTGCCAGCAGCTTAGGATCAGGGGGCGGAATGCTGGCCAAAAACATTCAGTACTTC
CASSLGSGGGMLAKNIQYF
>NA|few|TRBV29-1|TRBJ2-3
TGCAGCGTTGAAGATCCGGCTACCACAGATACGCAGTATTTT
CSVEDPATTDTQYF
>TRBD1|NA|TRBV25-1|TRBJ1-2
TGTGCCAGCAGTGAAGTGCTGACAGGGGCGGGGTATGGCTACACCTTC
CASSEVLTGAGYGYTF
>NA|few|TRBV5-1|TRBJ2-7
TGCGCCAGCAGCTTGGCCGGGGAGGAGCAGTACTTC
CASSLAGEEQYF
>TRBD2|NA|TRBV29-1|TRBJ2-3
TGCAGCGTTGATACCAGCGGGGCCAGCACAGATACGCAGTATTTT
CSVDTSGASTDTQYF
>NA|once|TRBV11-2|TRBJ2-7
TGTGCCAGCAGTCGATCTGGTGGCGGATCCTACGAGCAGTACTTC
CASSRSGGGSYEQYF
>NA|NA|TRBV7-9|TRBJ1-1
TGTGCCAGCAGCCCTCGAACCGCCTCGGGGAAAGCTTTCTTT
CASSPRTASGKAFF
>NA|NA|TRBV6-2/TRBV6-3|TRBJ2-7
TGTGCCAGCAGTTACGGCGAGGGTTCCTACGAGCAGTACTTC
CASSYGEGSYEQYF
>TRBD1|NA|TRBV6-6|TRBJ2-5
TGTGCCAGCAGTTACGGGACAGGGGTGGGGGAGACCCAGTACTTC
CASSYGTGVGETQYF
>NA|NA|TRBV11-2|TRBJ2-1
TGTGCCAGCGGCTTAGCGCAGAACAATGAGCAGTTCTTC
CASGLAQNNEQFF
>NA|NA|TRBV10-1|TRBJ1-1
TGCGCCAGCAGTCAATCAGGGGCGAACACTGAAGCTTTCTTT
CASSQSGANTEAFF
>NA|NA|TRBV6-6|TRBJ2-4
TGTGCCAGCAGCCCCACAGGCGTTCTAGCCAAAAACATTCAGTACTTC
CASSPTGVLAKNIQYF
>TRBD2|once|TRBV2|TRBJ2-5
TGTGCCAGCAGCCCGGGACTAGCGGGAGCAGAGACCCAGTACTTC
CASSPGLAGAETQYF
>NA|few|TRBV28|TRBJ2-7
TGTGCCAGCAGTTTATCTTCCCCGAAGCAGCAGTACTTC
CASSLSSPKQQYF
>NA|few|TRBV7-9|TRBJ2-7
TGTGCCAGCAGCTTAGGGGCAGGGGCCATAAGCGAGCAGTACTTC
CASSLGAGAISEQYF
>TRBD2|NA|TRBV24-1|TRBJ2-1
TGTGCCACCGGCCAAGCACATCGGACTAGCAGTGCCTACAATGAGCAGTTCTTC
CATGQAHRTSSAYNEQFF
>NA|NA|TRBV20-1|TRBJ2-1
TGCAGTGCTAATAGCAGGAGAGTTTACAATGAGCAGTTCTTC
CSANSRRVYNEQFF
>TRBD1|few|TRBV7-2|TRBJ1-2
TGTGCCAGCAGCTTAGCTAAAGACAGGGACGGCTACACCTTC
CASSLAKDRDGYTF
>NA|NA|TRBV20-1|TRBJ2-1
TGCAGTGCTAGCGGCCACCTCCAAGAGACCCAGTTCTTC
CSASGHLQETQFF
>TRBD1|once|TRBV28|TRBJ2-3
TGTGCCAGCAGTCCCTCCCCTCGGGACAGGGGGCGAGATACGCAGTATTTT
CASSPSPRDRGRDTQYF
>NA|once|TRBV7-6|TRBJ2-1
TGTGCCAGCAGCTTAGATCCAGACCGGAGGTTCTTC
CASSLDPDRRFF
>NA|NA|TRBV24-1|TRBJ2-3
TGTGCCACCAGTGACCCATGGACAGATAGCACAGATACGCAGTATTTT
CATSDPWTDSTDTQYF
>TRBD2|NA|TRBV20-1|TRBJ2-1
TGCAGTGCTAGATCAGACCCCGGGACTAGGGCGACAGAGCAGTTCTTC
CSARSDPGTRATEQFF
>NA|NA|TRBV3-1|TRBJ2-5
TGTGCCAGCAGCCAAGCCGGCAGGGGTAGTAAGGAGACCCAGTACTTC
CASSQAGRGSKETQYF
>TRBD1|NA|TRBV12-3/TRBV12-4|TRBJ2-1
TGTGCCAGCATTATTGGACAGGGTCCTGGTGAGCAGTTCTTC
CASIIGQGPGEQFF
>NA|few|TRBV7-8|TRBJ2-7
TGTGCCAGCAGCTCGCACAAGGTCGCCCCCGTGTACGAGCAGTACTTC
CASSSHKVAPVYEQYF
>TRBD1|many|TRBV29-1|TRBJ1-6
TGCAGCGTTGAGGACAGGCCCAATTCACCCCTCCACTTT
CSVEDRPNSPLHF
>NA|few|TRBV12-3/TRBV12-4|TRBJ1-4
TGTGCCAGCAGTTTAGCCCCAGGGGTGGGCAATGAAAAACTGTTTTTT
CASSLAPGVGNEKLFF
>NA|NA|TRBV6-5|TRBJ2-7
TGTGCCAGCAGTTACTCAAGGGGATCCCACTACGAGCAGTACTTC
CASSYSRGSHYEQYF
>NA|NA|TRBV12-3/TRBV12-4|TRBJ2-3
TGTGCCAGCAGCCCTGATGGATCTAGATCAGATGCGCAGTATTTT
CASSPDGSRSDAQYF
>TRBD1|NA|TRBV7-8|TRBJ2-4
TGTGCCAGCAGCTTAGGGGGACAGGGAAACATTCAGTACTTC
CASSLGGQGNIQYF
>NA|few|TRBV6-2/TRBV6-3|TRBJ2-1
TGTGCCAGCAGTTACGTCGGGGAGGGGGGGAATGAGCAGTTCTTC
CASSYVGEGGNEQFF
>TRBD1|NA|TRBV10-3|TRBJ2-7
TGTGCCATCAGTGGAGGGGGCGCGGGCTACGAGCAGTACTTC
CAISGGGAGYEQYF
>TRBD2|once|TRBV5-6|TRBJ2-5
TGTGCCAGCAGCTTGATCCCGGGAGGGGGAGAGACCCAGTACTTC
CASSLIPGGGETQYF
>NA|NA|TRBV25-1|TRBJ1-2
TGTGCCAGCTTTGGGAGCGGCTACACCTTC
CASFGSGYTF
>NA|few|TRBV12-3/TRBV12-4|TRBJ2-5
TGTGCCAGCAGTTTGGCCCTAGGGGGGGGAGAGACCCAGTACTTC
CASSLALGGGETQYF